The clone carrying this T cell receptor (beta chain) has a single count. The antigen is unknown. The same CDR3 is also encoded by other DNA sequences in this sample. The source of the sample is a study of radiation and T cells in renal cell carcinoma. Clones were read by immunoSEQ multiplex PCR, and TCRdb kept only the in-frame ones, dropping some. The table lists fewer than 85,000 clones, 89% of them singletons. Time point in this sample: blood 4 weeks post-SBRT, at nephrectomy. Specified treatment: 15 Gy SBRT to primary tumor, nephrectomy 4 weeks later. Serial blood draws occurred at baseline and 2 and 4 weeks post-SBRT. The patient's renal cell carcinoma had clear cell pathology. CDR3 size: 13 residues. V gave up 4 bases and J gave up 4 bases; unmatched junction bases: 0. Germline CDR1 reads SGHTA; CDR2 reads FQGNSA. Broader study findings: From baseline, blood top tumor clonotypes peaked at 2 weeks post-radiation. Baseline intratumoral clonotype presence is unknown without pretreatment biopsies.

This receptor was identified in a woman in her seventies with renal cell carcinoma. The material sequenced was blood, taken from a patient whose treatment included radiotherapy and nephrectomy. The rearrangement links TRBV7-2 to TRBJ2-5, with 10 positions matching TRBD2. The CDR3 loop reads CASSSSGGETQYF. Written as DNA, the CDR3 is TGTGCCAGCAGCTCTAGCGGGGGAGAGACCCAGTACTTC.